The 31 T cell receptor beta chains given below trace back to one sample, sequenced in a study of blood T cell repertoires in COVID-19. Some clones are missing from TCRdb's copy, which holds only in-frame ones; the method was immunoSEQ multiplex PCR. In the table there are some 380,000 clones, 90% of which are singletons. Sequenced: peripheral blood. These receptors were taken from a man aged 18 to 29 with active or convalescent COVID-19.

There are a few counts of this clone. This chain uses TRBV18 with TRBJ1-5, with D perhaps TRBD1 (5 bases). The CDR3 consists of 15 residues. Germline assignment: CDR1 KGHSH and CDR2 LQKENI. V was trimmed by 4 bases and J by 0 bases, leaving 10 bases between them. The CDR3 here is CASSRGLNSNQPQHF. CDR3 DNA: TGTGCCAGCTCACGGGGACTTAATAGCAATCAGCCCCAGCATTTT.

CDR3 nucleotide sequence: TGTGCCAGCAGCAAACAGGGTCCGGGGGGTACGCGGGAGCTGTTTTTT. Its translation: CASSKQGPGGTRELFF. The chain links TRBV21-1 to TRBJ2-2; the listed D gene, TRBD2, was not tested against the DNA. TRBV21-1 is assigned pseudogene status. This CDR3 spans 16 amino acids.

This rearrangement joins TRBV10-3 to TRBJ1-6; 10 bases are a match to TRBD1. Germline values: CDR1 ENHRY, CDR2 SYGVKD. The J segment lost 5 bases and the V segment lost 8 bases, leaving 6 bases of the junction unmatched. CDR3 size: 15 residues. The CDR3 reads CAIGGQGGNNSPLHF. As DNA, the CDR3 is TGTGCCATCGGAGGACAGGGGGGAAATAATTCACCCCTCCACTTT.

The V and J genes are TRBV28 and TRBJ1-1; D may be TRBD1 (5 bases). Trimming removed 5 bases at V and 5 bases at J, with 18 bases between. Germline CDR1 reads MDHEN; CDR2 reads SYDVKM. The CDR3 length is 15 residues. CDR3 nucleotide sequence: TGTGCCAGCAGTACTTGGGACTGGGGGAAAACTGAAGCTTTCTTT. It yields the protein CASSTWDWGKTEAFF.

This clone was recorded once. The gene calls are TRBV6-6 and TRBJ2-1, with 7 nucleotides matching TRBD2. CDR3 length equals 14 residues. V lost 6 bases, J lost 8 bases, and 10 bases stayed unmatched. CDR1 and CDR2 (germline): MNHNY, SVGAGI (reference sequence). CDR3 sequence: CASSPGLPADEQFF. The DNA for the CDR3 is TGTGCCAGCAGCCCGGGACTACCTGCGGATGAGCAGTTCTTC.

The genes are TRBV3-1 (or the pseudogene TRBV3-2) and TRBJ1-2; 9 bases match TRBD1. Germline V gives CDR1 LGHDT, CDR2 YNNKEL (reference sequence). V lost 6 bases to trimming and J lost 3 bases; unmatched junction nucleotides: 11. The CDR3 length is 16 residues. CDR3 amino acids: CASRPGTGISYYGYTF. CDR3 in DNA: TGTGCCAGCAGGCCCGGGACAGGGATCTCTTACTATGGCTACACCTTC.

The rearrangement joins TRBV27 to TRBJ1-6, with a weak D call TRBD1 (6 bases). This CDR3 contains 19 residues. Trimming cost V 3 bases and J 4 bases, with 22 bases left between them. Germline CDR1 MNHEY, CDR2 SMNVEV (reference sequence). The CDR3 DNA reads TGTGCCAGCAGTTTCGGGACACGGTTAGCTACGGGTTATAATTCACCCCTCCACTTT. It codes for CASSFGTRLATGYNSPLHF.

The chain uses TRBV6-5 and TRBJ2-7; D possibly corresponds to TRBD1 (5 bases). Trimming took 6 bases from V and 2 from J, leaving 17 bases between them. This CDR3 spans 15 amino acids. Germline CDR1 is MNHEY and CDR2 is SVGAGI. The chain's CDR3 is CASRTSTGGTYEQYF. The CDR3 DNA follows: TGTGCCAGCAGGACGTCTACAGGTGGAACCTACGAGCAGTACTTC.

J is TRBJ1-2 and V is TRBV6-5, with D tentatively TRBD1 (6 bases). Trimming took 4 bases from V and 8 from J, leaving 17 bases between them. Germline CDR1 MNHEY, CDR2 SVGAGI. This CDR3 is 14 amino acids long. CDR3 bases: TGTGCCAGCAGTTCCTCGGGGGGGCGCGGCGGCTACACCTTC. Its translation is CASSSSGGRGGYTF.

Only a few counts were recorded for this clone. V is TRBV2 and J is TRBJ1-2, with D unresolved. Trimming took off 3 bases at V and 5 bases at J, with 10 bases between the two ends. CDR1 is SNHLY, CDR2 FYNNEI, per germline. The CDR3 runs to 13 residues. CDR3 DNA sequence: TGTGCCAGCAGTGAGACCCCGGGTTATGGCTACACCTTC. Amino acid sequence: CASSETPGYGYTF.

This chain joins TRBV5-1 and TRBJ2-7, with 12 bases identical to TRBD2. CDR1 and CDR2 from the germline V gene are SGHRS and YFSETQ. This CDR3 spans 14 amino acids. V shed 5 bases and J 3 bases; nucleotides not matched to a gene: 3. As DNA, the CDR3 is TGCGCCAGCAGACCACTAGCGGGGGGCTACGAGCAGTACTTC. Protein: CASRPLAGGYEQYF.

The J gene is TRBJ2-2, the V gene TRBV7-3, with TRBD2 matching 10 bases. The CDR3 has 15 residues. Losses at the gene ends were 4 bases for V and 3 bases for J; bases not matched to a gene: 2. Germline V gene data show CDR1 as SGHTA and CDR2 as FQGTGA. The CDR3 nucleotides are TGTGCCAGCAGCTCTAGCGGGAGCGACACCGGGGAGCTGTTTTTT. Amino acids: CASSSSGSDTGELFF.

The chain is built from TRBV29-1 and TRBJ2-1; TRBD1 is a possible D gene (6 bases). V lost 7 bases to trimming and J lost 4 bases, with 23 bases between them. The CDR3 contains 16 residues. Germline V gives CDR1 SQVTM, CDR2 ANQGSEA. This CDR3 reads CSGFGQGPSQYNEQFF. As DNA, the CDR3 is TGCAGCGGGTTCGGGCAGGGGCCAAGTCAATACAATGAGCAGTTCTTC.

This sequence joins TRBV29-1 and TRBJ1-1; 9 positions match TRBD1. This CDR3 comprises 13 residues. CDR1 is SQVTM, CDR2 ANQGSEA, per germline. The V segment lost 3 bases and the J segment 4 bases; nucleotides outside the gene matches: 3. CDR3 protein: CSVDRQGVTEAFF. The CDR3, as DNA: TGCAGCGTTGATCGACAGGGGGTCACTGAAGCTTTCTTT.

The chain links TRBV18 to TRBJ2-1; D perhaps matches TRBD1 (6 bases). V was trimmed by 1 base and J by 9 bases, leaving 13 bases between them. CDR1 and CDR2 (germline): KGHSH, LQKENI. CDR3 length equals 14 residues. The CDR3 is CASSPQGEFGEQFF. The CDR3 nucleotides read TGTGCCAGCTCACCACAGGGGGAATTTGGTGAGCAGTTCTTC.

CDR3: CASSLGIAGVGEQYF. CDR3 DNA: TGTGCCAGCAGCTTGGGGATAGCGGGAGTGGGGGAGCAGTACTTC. This rearrangement joins TRBV5-4 to TRBJ2-7; 9 bases agree with TRBD2. Unmatched junction bases numbered 8, after V lost 0 bases and J lost 7 bases. This CDR3 contains 15 residues. The germline gives CDR1 SGHNT, CDR2 YYREEE (reference sequence).

The chain carries TRBV28 and TRBJ2-1, with 9 bases fitting TRBD1. Per the germline V gene, CDR1 is MDHEN and CDR2 is SYDVKM. After removal of 6 bases from V and 13 bases from J, the junction contained 10 bases not matched to a gene. The CDR3 sequence is 13 residues long. The CDR3 reads CASRTTGGFAQFF. CDR3 bases: TGTGCCAGCAGGACCACAGGGGGCTTTGCTCAGTTCTTC.

The chain couples TRBV6-5 to TRBJ2-1; TRBD1 aligns across 9 bases. With V trimmed by 5 bases and J by 6 bases, 8 bases remained unmatched. Germline V gene sequence: CDR1 MNHEY, CDR2 SVGAGI. The CDR3 sequence is 15 residues long. The CDR3 reads CASSPGTGLSNEQFF. The DNA for the CDR3 is TGTGCCAGCAGTCCCGGGACAGGGTTATCCAATGAGCAGTTCTTC.

V is TRBV6-5 and J is TRBJ1-6; 7 nucleotides agree with TRBD1. The V gene end was trimmed by 6 bases and the J gene end by 7 bases; junction bases not matched to a gene: 6. The CDR3 has 14 residues. In germline, CDR1 is MNHEY, CDR2 SVGAGI. The CDR3 DNA reads TGTGCCAGCAGCCTACGGGACAGAAATTCACCCCTCCACTTT. Its translation is CASSLRDRNSPLHF.

The chain has TRBV7-9 and TRBJ1-2; D unresolved. This CDR3 region has 12 residues. Trimming took 1 base from V and 6 from J, leaving 6 bases between them. Germline V CDR1 and CDR2: SEHNR, FQNEAQ (reference sequence). The CDR3 region is CASSLDVNGYTF. The CDR3 DNA sequence: TGTGCCAGCAGCTTAGATGTAAATGGCTACACCTTC.

V usage is TRBV7-2 and J usage is TRBJ2-1; 12 bases match TRBD2. The CDR3 totals 18 residues. CDR1 is SGHTA and CDR2 is FQGNSA in the germline V gene. J gave up 9 bases and V 5 bases, and 17 bases lay outside the gene matches. The CDR3 region is CASSPTSTLAGGQGEQFF. The CDR3 DNA follows: TGTGCCAGCAGCCCAACTTCCACACTAGCGGGAGGCCAGGGTGAGCAGTTCTTC.

V is TRBV9 and J is TRBJ1-2; tentative D call: TRBD1 (5 bases). CDR1 and CDR2 from the germline V gene are SGDLS and YYNGEE. This CDR3 is 13 amino acids long. V lost 4 bases and J 8 bases, leaving 15 bases between the germline ends. The chain's CDR3 is CASSTPTVGGYTF. Here the CDR3 DNA reads TGTGCCAGCAGCACCCCGACAGTAGGAGGCTACACCTTC.

V usage is TRBV28 and J usage is TRBJ2-7; perhaps TRBD2 as D (6 bases). Germline CDR1 MDHEN, CDR2 SYDVKM. The CDR3 extends over 14 amino acids. V was clipped by 7 bases and J by 3 bases, with 16 bases between them. As DNA, the CDR3 is TGTGCCAGCACCCTATTCCAGGGAGGCTACGAGCAGTACTTC. Its protein is CASTLFQGGYEQYF.

This chain joins TRBV6-5 and TRBJ1-1; TRBD1 might be the D (6 bases). V dropped 2 bases and J dropped 7 bases, with 17 bases sitting between them. Germline V lookup: CDR1 MNHEY, CDR2 SVGAGI. This CDR3 has 15 residues. The CDR3 DNA is TGTGCCAGCAGTTACCTGACGACAGGATCGCATGAAGCTTTCTTT. Its translation: CASSYLTTGSHEAFF.

CDR3 protein: CASSLVTGAGNTIYF. In DNA form, the CDR3 reads TGTGCCAGCAGCTTAGTCACAGGGGCTGGAAACACCATATATTTT. This rearrangement joins TRBV13 to TRBJ1-3, with 7 bases matching TRBD1. Per the germline V gene, CDR1 is PRHDT and CDR2 is FYEKMQ (reference sequence). V shed 1 base, J shed 2 bases, and the junction held 2 bases outside the gene matches. The CDR3 extends over 15 amino acids.

The DNA of the CDR3 is TGTGCCAGCAGTACGACAGGACAGGGAGGCGAAAAACTGTTTTTT. Encoded protein: CASSTTGQGGEKLFF. The V and J genes are TRBV2 and TRBJ1-4; 8 bases fit TRBD1. Per germline, CDR1 SNHLY and CDR2 FYNNEI. With V trimmed by 5 bases and J by 8 bases, 10 bases remained unmatched. The CDR3 length is 15 residues.

The V call is TRBV27, the J call TRBJ2-1, with TRBD2 identical over 9 bases. The CDR3 totals 15 residues. Germline CDR1 reads MNHEY; CDR2 reads SMNVEV (reference sequence). The V gene end was trimmed by 0 bases and the J gene end by 9 bases; junction bases not matched to a gene: 6. Written as DNA, the CDR3 is TGTGCCAGCAGTTTATCGGTTCTAGCGGGAATTGAGCAGTTCTTC. This codes for CASSLSVLAGIEQFF.

This chain uses TRBV27 with TRBJ1-6; D not certain. CDR1 MNHEY and CDR2 SMNVEV come from the germline V gene (reference sequence). The CDR3 extends over 14 amino acids. V was pared by 4 bases and J by 4 bases, with 8 bases between. CDR3 residues: CASSSGGYNSPLHF. The CDR3 region has the DNA TGTGCCAGCAGTTCGGGCGGGTATAATTCACCCCTCCACTTT.

The rearrangement uses TRBV4-2 and TRBJ2-1, with 12 bases lining up with TRBD2. Germline values: CDR1 LGHNA, CDR2 YNFKEQ. The CDR3 totals 18 residues. Trimming took 4 bases from V and 4 from J; bases not matched to a gene: 11. CDR3: CASSLEGILAGGYNEQFF. The CDR3 DNA reads TGTGCCAGCAGCCTAGAAGGGATACTAGCGGGGGGATACAATGAGCAGTTCTTC.

The rearrangement joins TRBV9 to TRBJ1-5; D ambiguous. CDR1 and CDR2 from the germline V gene are SGDLS and YYNGEE. CDR3 length: 15 residues. Trimming pared 0 bases from V and 3 bases from J, leaving 10 bases between. The CDR3 DNA reads as TGTGCCAGCAGCGTAGGAGGAAAGCCCAATCAGCCCCAGCATTTT. Its protein product is CASSVGGKPNQPQHF.

The chain carries TRBV5-8 and TRBJ2-5; 10 positions agree with TRBD1. J was trimmed by 5 bases and V by 5 bases; bases with no gene match: 6. CDR1 and CDR2 (germline): SGHTS, YDEGEE. CDR3 size: 14 residues. CDR3 bases: TGTGCCAGCAGACGGGACAGGGGAAGGGAGACCCAGTACTTC. This gives the protein CASRRDRGRETQYF.